This passage covers 28 T cell receptor beta chains from one sample sequenced in a study of blood T cell repertoires in COVID-19. Libraries were prepared by immunoSEQ multiplex PCR; TCRdb keeps only in-frame clonotypes and omits some of them. The sample includes about 60,000 clones, roughly 80% of them seen just once. The sequenced material came from PBMCs or T cells enriched from blood (not recorded which). These receptors all come from a woman aged 40-49 years with acute COVID-19.

The V call is TRBV11-2, the J call TRBJ2-1; 8 bases are a match to TRBD2. The CDR3 covers 13 residues. With V trimmed by 3 bases and J by 9 bases, 4 bases remained unmatched. The germline V gene encodes CDR1 SGHAT and CDR2 FQNNGV. CDR3 residues: CASSLPGGFEQFF. As DNA, the CDR3 is TGTGCCAGCAGCTTGCCGGGGGGGTTTGAGCAGTTCTTC.

This chain uses TRBV19 with TRBJ2-7; a possible D gene is TRBD1 (7 bases). The CDR3 sequence is 14 residues long. CDR1 is LNHDA and CDR2 is SQIVND in the germline V gene (reference sequence). V dropped 8 bases and J dropped 0 bases, with 14 bases sitting between them. This chain's CDR3 is CASGGTADSYEQYF. The CDR3 region has the DNA TGTGCCAGTGGCGGGACAGCCGACTCCTACGAGCAGTACTTC.

This clone was seen only once. The chain links TRBV2 to TRBJ1-5, with D perhaps TRBD1 (5 bases). Trimming removed 8 bases at V and 7 bases at J, with 12 bases between. Looked up from germline, CDR1 is SNHLY and CDR2 is FYNNEI. This CDR3 spans 12 amino acids. The CDR3 bases are TGTGCCAGCCGAGACAGTCAACAGCCCCAGCATTTT. Translating gives CASRDSQQPQHF.

This clone has only one observation. The chain combines TRBV28 with TRBJ1-5, with D possibly TRBD1 on 5 matching bases. The CDR3 is made up of 15 amino acids. Per germline, CDR1 MDHEN and CDR2 SYDVKM. V was trimmed by 6 bases and J by 3 bases, leaving 15 bases between them. This chain's CDR3 is CASRIDSLDNQPQHF. CDR3 DNA sequence: TGTGCCAGCAGAATCGACAGCTTGGACAATCAGCCCCAGCATTTT.

The chain combines TRBV19 with TRBJ2-2; the D gene is possibly TRBD1 (6 bases). The V end lost 1 base, the J end lost 3 bases, and 9 bases lay between the germline ends. This CDR3 comprises 15 residues. Germline V lookup: CDR1 LNHDA, CDR2 SQIVND (reference sequence). Here the CDR3 DNA reads TGTGCCAGTAGTATAGGGGGGCTTGACACCGGGGAGCTGTTTTTT. Translating it yields CASSIGGLDTGELFF.

The V and J genes are TRBV25-1 and TRBJ2-1, with 11 bases aligning to TRBD2. This CDR3 contains 16 residues. The germline gives CDR1 MGHDK, CDR2 SYGVNS. The trim removed 5 bases at V and 7 bases at J, leaving 10 bases unmatched. Here the CDR3 reads CASSPLAGGPKNEQFF. The CDR3 coding sequence is TGTGCCAGCAGTCCGTTAGCGGGGGGGCCTAAAAATGAGCAGTTCTTC.

Note on this clone: This CDR3 is also generated by other DNA sequences in the sample. The genes are TRBV12-3 or TRBV12-4 and TRBJ2-7, with D perhaps matching TRBD1 (5 bases). V lost 6 bases and J 2 bases, leaving 11 bases between the germline ends. CDR3 length: 13 amino acids. This CDR3 is CASSLGQTYEQYV. In DNA, the CDR3 is TGTGCCAGCAGCCTCGGACAAACCTACGAGCAGTACGTC.

V is TRBV28 and J is TRBJ1-4, with TRBD1 as a possible D gene (5 bases). Germline V gene data show CDR1 as MDHEN and CDR2 as SYDVKM. The CDR3 length is 19 residues. The V gene lost 2 bases and the J gene lost 7 bases, with 26 bases spanning the gap. CDR3 in DNA: TGTGCCAGCAGTTTAGGGGGGTGGATAAGTCATAGGGGTAGTGAAAAACTGTTTTTT. This codes for CASSLGGWISHRGSEKLFF.

V usage is TRBV7-8 and J usage is TRBJ1-1; weak D call: TRBD1 (5 bases). Germline V gene lookup returns CDR1 SGHVS and CDR2 FQNEAQ. The length of the CDR3 is 15 residues. V lost 1 base, J lost 4 bases, and 13 bases lay in between. CDR3 DNA sequence: TGTGCCAGCAGCTTAGTGGCGGGGGGAAGCACTGAAGCTTTCTTT. Translated: CASSLVAGGSTEAFF. Variable domain in full (rest from reference TRBV7-8 and TRBJ1-1): GAGVSQSPRYKVAKRGQDVALRCDPISGHVSLFWYQQALGQGPEFLTYFQNEAQLDKSGLPSDRFFAERPEGSVSTLKIQRTQQEDSAVYLCASSLVAGGSTEAFFGQGTRLTVV.

The CDR3 DNA reads TGTGCCAGCACGGAAACGGGTAGCGGGACCTACAATGAGCAGTTCTTC. This encodes CASTETGSGTYNEQFF. The rearrangement joins TRBV2 to TRBJ2-1; 8 positions agree with TRBD2. With 7 bases clipped from V and 2 bases from J, the junction kept 10 bases outside the gene matches. The CDR3 covers 16 residues. Germline V gives CDR1 SNHLY, CDR2 FYNNEI.

The V gene is TRBV2, the J gene TRBJ1-4, with D maybe TRBD1 (6 bases). Trimming left V 7 bases short and J 6 bases short, with 12 bases between. Germline V gives CDR1 SNHLY, CDR2 FYNNEI. The CDR3 is 13 amino acids. This CDR3 is CASKQGEDEKLFF. CDR3 in DNA: TGTGCCAGCAAACAGGGAGAGGATGAAAAACTGTTTTTT.

V and J are TRBV7-3 and TRBJ2-1; 9 bases align to TRBD1. With V trimmed by 5 bases and J by 4 bases, 9 bases remained unmatched. Germline V gene sequence: CDR1 SGHTA, CDR2 FQGTGA. The CDR3 has 16 residues. The chain's CDR3 is CASSRDTGGRYNEQFF. The CDR3 region has the DNA TGTGCCAGCAGCCGCGACACAGGGGGCCGGTACAATGAGCAGTTCTTC.

This clone was counted once. This chain uses TRBV4-2 with TRBJ1-5; D may be TRBD1 (5 bases). V was cut by 4 bases and J by 1 base, with 14 bases left in between. The CDR3 is made up of 16 amino acids. CDR1 and CDR2 from the germline V gene are LGHNA and YNFKEQ. As DNA, the CDR3 is TGTGCCAGCAGCCGGAGGGACGGGAAGAGCAATCAGCCCCAGCATTTT. The encoded protein is CASSRRDGKSNQPQHF.

The chain carries TRBV7-9 and TRBJ2-3; TRBD1 is a possible D gene (6 bases). Germline V CDR1 and CDR2: SEHNR, FQNEAQ (reference sequence). The CDR3 sequence is 14 residues long. V was cut by 5 bases and J by 4 bases, with 13 bases left in between. The CDR3 bases are TGTGCCAGCAGCCCGGACAGTGAGGCAGATACGCAGTATTTT. Protein product: CASSPDSEADTQYF.

CDR3 DNA: TGTGCCAGCAGCGCGACAGGGGGAGGTCAGCCCCAGCATTTT. Protein sequence: CASSATGGGQPQHF. The genes are TRBV9 and TRBJ1-5; 9 nucleotides align to TRBD1. J was trimmed by 6 bases and V by 3 bases; bases with no gene match: 4. This CDR3 spans 14 amino acids. The V gene's germline CDR1 is SGDLS and CDR2 YYNGEE.

The V and J genes are TRBV29-1 and TRBJ2-2, with TRBD1 as a possible D gene (6 bases). This CDR3 has 12 residues. V was cut by 6 bases and J by 2 bases, with 7 bases left in between. Germline loops: CDR1 SQVTM, CDR2 ANQGSEA. DNA for the CDR3: TGCAGCGTAGGGGGAAACACCGGGGAGCTGTTTTTT. Its translation: CSVGGNTGELFF.

This chain links TRBV19 with TRBJ2-1; possible D gene TRBD2, 6 bases. CDR3 size: 14 residues. CDR1 and CDR2 from the germline V gene are LNHDA and SQIVND (reference sequence). Trimming took 1 base from V and 5 from J, leaving 9 bases between them. In DNA, the CDR3 is TGTGCCAGTAGTATAGCGGGGAGGAACAATGAGCAGTTCTTC. It specifies CASSIAGRNNEQFF.

The CDR3 reads CASTPGQGLSTDTQYF. For the CDR3, the DNA is TGTGCCAGCACTCCGGGACAGGGGCTTAGCACAGATACGCAGTATTTT. The rearrangement uses TRBV11-1 and TRBJ2-3, with TRBD1 identical over 10 bases. V trimming: 7 bases; J trimming: 0 bases; junction bases outside the gene matches: 7. From germline, CDR1 is SGHAT and CDR2 FQDESV (reference sequence). CDR3 length: 16 residues.

This sequence joins TRBV7-9 and TRBJ2-5, with 7 bases that match TRBD2. The V and J ends lost 5 bases and 5 bases, in that order; junction bases with no gene match: 2. Germline CDR1 reads SEHNR; CDR2 reads FQNEAQ (reference sequence). The length of the CDR3 is 12 residues. The CDR3 DNA sequence: TGTGCCAGCAGCACGCGGGGGGAGACCCAGTACTTC. Translated, it gives CASSTRGETQYF.

This chain links TRBV3-1 (or the pseudogene TRBV3-2) with TRBJ1-5; D perhaps matches TRBD1 (5 bases). Trimming removed 2 bases at V and 10 bases at J, with 15 bases between. Germline values: CDR1 LGHDT, CDR2 YNNKEL (reference sequence). The CDR3 has 14 residues. As DNA, the CDR3 is TGTGCCAGCAGCCAATCCCCTGGAGGGGCTCCCCAGCATTTT. Protein sequence: CASSQSPGGAPQHF.

The CDR3 DNA reads TGTGCCAGCAGCTTGGGGGACAGGGGTAATTCACCCCTCCACTTT. Its translation: CASSLGDRGNSPLHF. J is TRBJ1-6 and V is TRBV5-6, with 10 bases aligning to TRBD1. In germline, CDR1 is SGHDT, CDR2 YYEEEE. The junction had 0 bases not matched to a gene; V was cut back by 0 bases and J by 6 bases. The CDR3 runs to 15 residues. The full variable domain, completed using reference TRBV5-6 and TRBJ1-6, is DAGVTQSPTHLIKTRGQQVTLRCSPKSGHDTVSWYQQALGQGPQFIFQYYEEEERQRGNFPDRFSGHQFPNYSSELNVNALLLGDSALYLCASSLGDRGNSPLHFGNGTRLTVT.

The V call is TRBV4-1, the J call TRBJ1-6; tentatively, D is TRBD1 (5 bases). V lost 4 bases to trimming and J lost 2 bases, with 15 bases between them. The CDR3 consists of 17 residues. Germline V gene sequence: CDR1 MGHRA, CDR2 YSYEKL. This chain's CDR3 is CASSLSLGAPYNSPLHF. The CDR3, as DNA: TGCGCCAGCAGCCTTAGTTTAGGGGCCCCCTATAATTCACCCCTCCACTTT.

This clone has just a few counts. V is TRBV28 and J is TRBJ1-2; 7 bases map to TRBD1. This CDR3 has 13 amino acids. The ends lost 6 bases at V and 4 bases at J; junction bases unmatched: 5. Germline lookup yields CDR1 MDHEN and CDR2 SYDVKM. The CDR3 reads CASRLQGIYGYTF. CDR3 coding DNA: TGTGCCAGCAGATTACAGGGGATCTATGGCTACACCTTC.

The chain recombines TRBV28 with TRBJ1-5; 8 bases agree with TRBD1. Germline assignment: CDR1 MDHEN and CDR2 SYDVKM. V was pared by 6 bases and J by 2 bases, with 6 bases of the junction left unmatched. The CDR3 contains 15 residues. This CDR3 reads CASRSGGVGNQPQHF. The CDR3 DNA reads as TGTGCCAGCAGGTCAGGGGGCGTTGGCAATCAGCCCCAGCATTTT.

This chain joins TRBV19 and TRBJ2-4, with D possibly TRBD2 on 5 matching bases. In germline, CDR1 is LNHDA, CDR2 SQIVND (reference sequence). The V and J ends lost 3 bases and 0 bases respectively, with 18 bases between them. This CDR3 has 18 residues. The CDR3, as DNA: TGTGCCAGTAGTATCCCCATCGGCGGCGCGGGAGCCAAAAACATTCAGTACTTC. Translated, it gives CASSIPIGGAGAKNIQYF.

J is TRBJ1-1 and V is TRBV19, with D possibly being TRBD1 (6 bases). CDR3 size: 14 residues. Germline-derived CDR1 and CDR2 are LNHDA and SQIVND (reference sequence). The V end was cut by 9 bases, the J end by 1 base, with 15 bases between. The CDR3 here is CASQSRDKNTEAFF. The CDR3 bases are TGTGCCAGCCAAAGCCGGGACAAGAACACTGAAGCTTTCTTT.

This clone was seen a few times. The gene calls are TRBV4-1 and TRBJ1-1; 7 positions agree with TRBD1. CDR3 length: 15 residues. V gave up 1 base and J gave up 0 bases; unmatched junction bases: 2. CDR1 is MGHRA, CDR2 YSYEKL, per germline. For the CDR3, the DNA is TGCGCCAGCAGCCAAGGTCAGGGGGTGAACACTGAAGCTTTCTTT. Translation: CASSQGQGVNTEAFF.

This clone was counted between two and nine times. V gene TRBV4-2 combines with J gene TRBJ1-2, with TRBD1 matching 9 bases. Per germline, CDR1 LGHNA and CDR2 YNFKEQ. V dropped 1 base and J dropped 3; count of bases not matched to a gene: 3. This CDR3 region has 15 residues. The CDR3, as DNA: TGTGCCAGCAGCCAAGTGACAGGGGGGGACTATGGCTACACCTTC. Translating it yields CASSQVTGGDYGYTF.